The 30 T cell receptor beta chains below were found in one sample sequenced in a study of T cell responses to AZD1222 COVID-19 vaccine. The method was immunoSEQ multiplex PCR; TCRdb's version includes in-frame clones alone and lacks a portion of them. The data show 240,000 or so clones, approximately 93% seen once. The source was peripheral blood, collected on day 0 of AZD1222 vaccination. Receptors originate from an adult in good health.

To note about this clone: Other DNA sequences of this sample code for an identical CDR3. This chain connects TRBV2 to TRBJ1-5; 7 nucleotides agree with TRBD1. CDR3 length: 15 residues. Germline trimming cut 5 bases from V and 4 bases from J; bases unmatched to any gene: 8. Germline-derived CDR1 and CDR2 are SNHLY and FYNNEI. The CDR3 protein is CASSRDRAGNQPQHF. The CDR3 DNA follows: TGTGCCAGCAGTCGCGACAGGGCGGGGAATCAGCCCCAGCATTTT. Drawing the rest from reference TRBV2 and TRBJ1-5, the complete variable domain is EPEVTQTPSHQVTQMGQEVILRCVPISNHLYFYWYRQILGQKVEFLVSFYNNEISEKSEIFDDQFSVERPDGSNFTLKIRSTKLEDSAMYFCASSRDRAGNQPQHFGDGTRLSIL.

CDR3 residues: CASSLGNSGRAGEQFF. The CDR3 DNA follows: TGTGCCAGCAGCTTGGGGAATAGCGGGAGGGCGGGCGAGCAGTTCTTC. The chain combines TRBV7-3 with TRBJ2-1; 11 bases line up with TRBD2. The V gene end was trimmed by 3 bases and the J gene end by 10 bases; junction bases not matched to a gene: 11. CDR1 SGHTA and CDR2 FQGTGA come from the germline V gene. The CDR3 is 16 amino acids.

The rearrangement links TRBV7-2 to TRBJ1-1; no firm D call. Germline values: CDR1 SGHTA, CDR2 FQGNSA. Trimming took off 5 bases at V and 0 bases at J, with 16 bases between the two ends. This CDR3 has 16 amino acids. CDR3 DNA: TGTGCCAGCAGCCCGCGGCTAGCACACATGAACACTGAAGCTTTCTTT. As protein: CASSPRLAHMNTEAFF.

The genes are TRBV28 and TRBJ1-4; D is perhaps TRBD1 (5 bases). Germline values: CDR1 MDHEN, CDR2 SYDVKM. Between the trimmed V and J ends, which lost 4 bases and 8 bases, there was a span of 14 bases. There are 14 residues in the CDR3. The CDR3 sequence is CASSSGTTPEKLFF. CDR3 DNA: TGTGCCAGCAGTTCCGGGACGACCCCCGAAAAACTGTTTTTT.

This chain links TRBV15 with TRBJ2-1; D is possibly TRBD2 (6 bases). The CDR3 covers 15 residues. Germline CDR1 is LNHNV and CDR2 is YYDKDF (reference sequence). V was pared by 4 bases and J by 6 bases, with 16 bases between. CDR3 protein: CATSTGPGAGNEQFF. The CDR3 bases are TGTGCCACCAGCACAGGACCGGGAGCTGGCAATGAGCAGTTCTTC.

J is TRBJ2-1 and V is TRBV7-2; 8 bases align to TRBD1. The trim removed 1 base at V and 10 bases at J, leaving 3 bases unmatched. Germline CDR1 is SGHTA and CDR2 is FQGNSA. The CDR3 covers 13 residues. CDR3 sequence (DNA): TGTGCCAGCAGCTTAGATTGGGACAGGGAGCAGTTCTTC. This sequence encodes CASSLDWDREQFF.

The chain uses TRBV18 and TRBJ2-5, with D perhaps TRBD2 (5 bases). V dropped 3 bases and J dropped 4 bases, with 9 bases sitting between them. Germline-derived CDR1 and CDR2 are KGHSH and LQKENI. The CDR3 runs to 13 residues. CDR3 coding DNA: TGTGCCAGCTCACCGGGAGTACGAGAGACCCAGTACTTC. It encodes CASSPGVRETQYF.

The rearrangement uses TRBV5-1 and TRBJ2-3; D not certain. Germline lookup yields CDR1 SGHRS and CDR2 YFSETQ. CDR3 length equals 14 residues. V lost 0 bases to trimming and J lost 6 bases, with 11 bases between them. The CDR3 loop reads CASSLEDLTDTQYF. DNA of the CDR3: TGCGCCAGCAGCTTGGAGGACCTCACGGATACGCAGTATTTT.

DNA for the CDR3: TGTGCCAGCAGCCAAGATTTGCGGGAAGAAAAACTGTTTTTT. This codes for CASSQDLREEKLFF. The chain combines TRBV4-2 with TRBJ1-4; no definite D call. The CDR3 totals 14 residues. V lost 0 bases, J lost 8 bases, and 10 bases lay in between. Germline V gene lookup returns CDR1 LGHNA and CDR2 YNFKEQ.

The V gene is TRBV30, the J gene TRBJ2-5; 14 nucleotides line up with TRBD2. This CDR3 has 17 amino acids. The germline gives CDR1 GTSNPN, CDR2 SVGIG (reference sequence). Losses at the gene ends were 2 bases for V and 3 bases for J; bases not matched to a gene: 8. CDR3 nucleotides: TGTGCCTGGAGTCTACGCGGGACTAGCGGGGGCGAAGAGACCCAGTACTTC. This encodes CAWSLRGTSGGEETQYF.

The chain joins TRBV7-2 to TRBJ1-5; TRBD1 matches at 7 bases. The V gene's germline CDR1 is SGHTA and CDR2 FQGNSA. Unmatched junction bases numbered 12, after V lost 3 bases and J lost 7 bases. The CDR3 is 16 residues long. CDR3 in amino acids: CASSFQSGQGVQPQHF. The CDR3 nucleotides are TGTGCCAGCAGCTTTCAGTCTGGCCAGGGGGTCCAGCCCCAGCATTTT.

J is TRBJ2-5 and V is TRBV4-1; 11 bases line up with TRBD2. The CDR3 is made up of 15 amino acids. The V gene end was trimmed by 4 bases and the J gene end by 2 bases; junction bases not matched to a gene: 3. Germline V gene sequence: CDR1 MGHRA, CDR2 YSYEKL. CDR3 loop: CASSLGTSGQETQYF. In DNA, the CDR3 is TGCGCCAGCAGCCTTGGGACTAGCGGACAAGAGACCCAGTACTTC.

CDR3 in amino acids: CASSKASGSNEQFF. Written as DNA, the CDR3 is TGTGCCAGCAGCAAAGCTAGCGGGAGCAATGAGCAGTTCTTC. The rearrangement joins TRBV5-4 to TRBJ2-1; TRBD2 matches 10 bases. Germline V gives CDR1 SGHNT, CDR2 YYREEE (reference sequence). V trimming: 4 bases; J trimming: 6 bases; junction bases outside the gene matches: 4. This CDR3 has 14 residues.

This clone was counted only a few times. This CDR3 reads CASSMRSADFSYNEQFF. The CDR3 nucleotides are TGTGCCAGCAGTATGCGCAGCGCGGATTTCTCCTACAATGAGCAGTTCTTC. The chain links TRBV2 to TRBJ2-1, with D hard to call. CDR1 SNHLY and CDR2 FYNNEI come from the germline V gene. The V end was cut by 5 bases, the J end by 0 bases, with 17 bases between. CDR3 size: 17 residues.

This clone was seen a single time. The gene calls are TRBV6-2 or TRBV6-3 and TRBJ2-2; TRBD2 matches at 8 bases. Germline values: CDR1 MNHEY, CDR2 SVGEGT. The trim removed 6 bases at V and 5 bases at J, leaving 8 bases unmatched. The CDR3 sequence is 15 residues long. The CDR3 sequence is CASSIAGSGTGELFF. The CDR3, as DNA: TGTGCCAGCAGCATAGCGGGATCGGGGACCGGGGAGCTGTTTTTT.

V usage is TRBV5-1 and J usage is TRBJ2-3, with 10 positions matching TRBD1. Germline lookup yields CDR1 SGHRS and CDR2 YFSETQ. V was pared by 1 base and J by 6 bases, with 2 bases of the junction left unmatched. The CDR3 runs to 14 residues. The CDR3 reads CASSLRDRGDTQYF. CDR3 nucleotide sequence: TGCGCCAGCAGCTTGCGGGACAGGGGTGATACGCAGTATTTT.

This rearrangement joins TRBV4-1 to TRBJ1-1, with D possibly TRBD1 on 6 matching bases. Germline assignment: CDR1 MGHRA and CDR2 YSYEKL. The length of the CDR3 is 15 residues. V lost 3 bases and J lost 1, with 12 bases in between. The CDR3 nucleotides read TGCGCCAGCAGCCAGCTCAGGGGCCCGAACACTGAAGCTTTCTTT. Residues: CASSQLRGPNTEAFF.

The V gene is TRBV5-1, the J gene TRBJ2-7; 9 bases are a match to TRBD1. The CDR3 is 15 amino acids. With V trimmed by 7 bases and J by 4 bases, 12 bases remained unmatched. Per the germline V gene, CDR1 is SGHRS and CDR2 is YFSETQ. This chain's CDR3 is CASYPGTGILYEQYF. CDR3 bases: TGCGCCAGCTATCCCGGGACAGGGATCCTATACGAGCAGTACTTC.

The chain uses TRBV27 and TRBJ2-3; possibly TRBD1 for D (6 bases). Germline CDR1 reads MNHEY; CDR2 reads SMNVEV (reference sequence). V lost 4 bases and J 9 bases, leaving 8 bases between the germline ends. The CDR3 covers 11 residues. CDR3 loop: CASSSQGTQYF. The CDR3 DNA reads TGTGCCAGCAGTTCCCAGGGGACGCAGTATTTT.

This sequence joins TRBV14 and TRBJ1-1; D is unresolved. Per the germline V gene, CDR1 is SGHDN and CDR2 is FVKESK. The V end was cut by 8 bases, the J end by 1 base, with 11 bases between. The CDR3 is 13 amino acids. CDR3 sequence (DNA): TGTGCCAGCGGACTCGGGAAGAACACTGAAGCTTTCTTT. Translating gives CASGLGKNTEAFF. The entire variable domain, with the rest obtained from reference TRBV14 and TRBJ1-1, is as follows: EAGVTQFPSHSVIEKGQTVTLRCDPISGHDNLYWYRRVMGKEIKFLLHFVKESKQDESGMPNNRFLAERTGGTYSTLKVQPAELEDSGVYFCASGLGKNTEAFFGQGTRLTVV.

The gene calls are TRBV2 and TRBJ1-2, with D tentatively TRBD1 (5 bases). CDR3 length: 14 amino acids. V lost 6 bases and J 8 bases, leaving 19 bases between the germline ends. Germline values: CDR1 SNHLY, CDR2 FYNNEI. CDR3 bases: TGTGCCAGCAGGAGGGACGGAGGGGTTTGGGGCTACACCTTC. It translates to CASRRDGGVWGYTF.

The V gene is TRBV7-3, the J gene TRBJ2-2, with D hard to call. In germline, CDR1 is SGHTA, CDR2 FQGTGA. V lost 1 base to trimming and J lost 3 bases, with 12 bases between them. CDR3 size: 16 residues. The CDR3, as DNA: TGTGCCAGCAGCTTAAATGTCGTACAGTACACCGGGGAGCTGTTTTTT. Protein sequence: CASSLNVVQYTGELFF.

As for this clone: The sample has other DNA sequences that encode this CDR3 too. The V call is TRBV28, the J call TRBJ1-1, with D perhaps TRBD1 (6 bases). This CDR3 has 13 amino acids. V was clipped by 6 bases and J by 4 bases, with 12 bases between them. Germline lookup yields CDR1 MDHEN and CDR2 SYDVKM. Here the CDR3 reads CASSLGGGTEAFF. The DNA of the CDR3 is TGTGCCAGCAGCCTGGGGGGCGGCACTGAAGCTTTCTTT.

The chain uses TRBV5-8 and TRBJ2-7; D is possibly TRBD1 (6 bases). V was clipped by 4 bases and J by 2 bases, with 19 bases between them. The CDR3 runs to 16 residues. Germline V gene data show CDR1 as SGHTS and CDR2 as YDEGEE. CDR3 amino acids: CASSPQLVAGAYEQYF. CDR3 sequence (DNA): TGTGCCAGCAGCCCCCAGCTTGTGGCAGGGGCCTACGAGCAGTACTTC.

The chain is built from TRBV27 and TRBJ1-2, with D maybe TRBD1 (5 bases). Per germline, CDR1 MNHEY and CDR2 SMNVEV (reference sequence). This CDR3 comprises 14 residues. Trimming removed 6 bases from V and 5 bases from J, with 16 bases in between. The CDR3 nucleotides read TGTGCCAGCAGAACCTTGTCCGGGGGGTATGGCTACACCTTC. This translates into CASRTLSGGYGYTF.

V and J are TRBV5-5 and TRBJ2-3, with 7 bases that match TRBD2. CDR3 length: 17 amino acids. Per germline, CDR1 SGHKS and CDR2 YYEKEE (reference sequence). V shed 0 bases and J 3 bases; nucleotides not matched to a gene: 10. The CDR3: CASSLEGPRGGTDTQYF. CDR3 in DNA: TGTGCCAGCAGCTTGGAAGGGCCCCGCGGGGGTACAGATACGCAGTATTTT. Full variable domain (missing parts from reference TRBV5-5 and TRBJ2-3): DAGVTQSPTHLIKTRGQQVTLRCSPISGHKSVSWYQQVLGQGPQFIFQYYEKEERGRGNFPDRFSARQFPNYSSELNVNALLLGDSALYLCASSLEGPRGGTDTQYFGPGTRLTVL.

As concerns this clone: This sample also contains other DNA sequences that code for the same CDR3. The rearrangement links TRBV6-5 to TRBJ1-1; the D is unclear. The ends were cut back, 0 bases at V and 4 bases at J, with 6 bases in the middle. CDR1 and CDR2 (germline): MNHEY, SVGAGI. This CDR3 is 13 amino acids long. The CDR3 loop reads CASSYSGGTEAFF. CDR3 in DNA: TGTGCCAGCAGTTACTCGGGCGGCACTGAAGCTTTCTTT.

J is TRBJ1-1 and V is TRBV5-1; D is unresolved. V lost 0 bases to trimming and J lost 3 bases, with 6 bases between them. Germline V CDR1 and CDR2: SGHRS, YFSETQ. The CDR3 totals 13 residues. The CDR3 nucleotides read TGCGCCAGCAGCTTGGTGAGAGACACTGAAGCTTTCTTT. It yields the protein CASSLVRDTEAFF.

This clone was picked up one time. The chain uses TRBV2 and TRBJ2-3; D remains unclear. The CDR3 runs to 11 residues. V was trimmed by 3 bases and J by 6 bases, leaving 4 bases between them. Per the germline V gene, CDR1 is SNHLY and CDR2 is FYNNEI. The CDR3 nucleotides read TGTGCCAGCAGTGAGGGGGATACGCAGTATTTT. This encodes CASSEGDTQYF.

The rearrangement joins TRBV7-2 to TRBJ2-7, with 10 positions matching TRBD2. J was trimmed by 6 bases and V by 5 bases; bases with no gene match: 7. Per the germline V gene, CDR1 is SGHTA and CDR2 is FQGNSA. The CDR3 consists of 14 residues. The CDR3 coding sequence is TGTGCCAGCAGCATACTAGCGGGAAGCAGCGAGCAGTACTTC. It codes for CASSILAGSSEQYF.